A single sample is the source of the 21 T cell receptor beta chains below, sequenced in a study of blood T cell repertoires in COVID-19. TCRdb's copy holds only in-frame clones and misses some; the assay was immunoSEQ multiplex PCR. The sample holds over 250,000 clones, 75% to 90% seen once. Sequenced input: PBMCs or T cells enriched from blood (not recorded which). The receptors stem from a woman aged 18 to 35 who had recovered from COVID-19.

The rearrangement uses TRBV3-1 (or the pseudogene TRBV3-2) and TRBJ2-2; TRBD2 matches 7 bases. The CDR3 runs 16 residues. Looked up from germline, CDR1 is LGHDT and CDR2 is YNNKEL (reference sequence). With V trimmed by 1 base and J by 4 bases, 6 bases remained unmatched. The CDR3 is CASSQGTRGFTGELFF. Written as DNA, the CDR3 is TGTGCCAGCAGCCAAGGGACTAGGGGATTCACCGGGGAGCTGTTTTTT.

The chain recombines TRBV9 with TRBJ2-7, with 9 positions matching TRBD1. The V gene's germline CDR1 is SGDLS and CDR2 YYNGEE. The V and J ends lost 3 bases and 2 bases, in that order; junction bases with no gene match: 6. The CDR3 has 15 amino acids. In nucleotides, the CDR3 is TGTGCCAGCAGCGGGGAACAGGGGGCCCCCTACGAGCAGTACTTC. It translates to CASSGEQGAPYEQYF. The entire variable domain, with the rest obtained from reference TRBV9 and TRBJ2-7, is as follows: DSGVTQTPKHLITATGQRVTLRCSPRSGDLSVYWYQQSLDQGLQFLIQYYNGEERAKGNILERFSAQQFPDLHSELNLSSLELGDSALYFCASSGEQGAPYEQYFGPGTRLTVT.

The chain is built from TRBV29-1 and TRBJ1-1; the D gene is possibly TRBD1 (6 bases). The germline CDR1 and CDR2 sequences are SQVTM and ANQGSEA. V was shortened by 6 bases and J by 2 bases, with 13 bases between the two germline ends. The CDR3 has 13 residues. Written as DNA, the CDR3 is TGCAGCGTCAAAGGGGGGGGTAACACTGAAGCTTTCTTT. Residues: CSVKGGGNTEAFF. Full variable domain (rest looked up from reference TRBV29-1 and TRBJ1-1): SAVISQKPSRDICQRGTSLTIQCQVDSQVTMMFWYRQQPGQSLTLIATANQGSEATYESGFVIDKFPISRPNLTFSTLTVSNMSPEDSSIYLCSVKGGGNTEAFFGQGTRLTVV.

J is TRBJ2-3 and V is TRBV29-1; D remains ambiguous. From germline, CDR1 is SQVTM and CDR2 ANQGSEA. The ends were cut back, 7 bases at V and 2 bases at J, with 10 bases in the middle. The CDR3 has 12 residues. CDR3 DNA sequence: TGCAGCGCAGAATTAGACACAGATACGCAGTATTTT. Translation gives CSAELDTDTQYF.

The rearrangement links TRBV5-1 to TRBJ2-1; TRBD2 matches 13 bases. The CDR3 totals 16 residues. V gave up 3 bases and J gave up 9 bases; unmatched junction bases: 9. From germline, CDR1 is SGHRS and CDR2 YFSETQ. CDR3 DNA: TGCGCCAGCAGCTCTCGACTAGCGGGGGGAGTTAGTGAGCAGTTCTTC. It translates to CASSSRLAGGVSEQFF. The variable domain in full, with the rest retrieved from reference TRBV5-1 and TRBJ2-1, is KAGVTQTPRYLIKTRGQQVTLSCSPISGHRSVSWYQQTPGQGLQFLFEYFSETQRNKGNFPGRFSGRQFSNSRSEMNVSTLELGDSALYLCASSSRLAGGVSEQFFGPGTRLTVL.

This rearrangement joins TRBV5-1 to TRBJ1-3; 7 nucleotides align to TRBD1. CDR1 is SGHRS and CDR2 is YFSETQ in the germline V gene. Losses at the gene ends were 4 bases for V and 0 bases for J; bases not matched to a gene: 7. The CDR3 has 16 residues. CDR3 bases: TGCGCCAGCAGCCCAACCCACAGGGGCTCTGGAAACACCATATATTTT. It yields the protein CASSPTHRGSGNTIYF.

This clone came up once. The chain has TRBV9 and TRBJ1-4; D possibly corresponds to TRBD1 (6 bases). The CDR3 has 15 amino acids. Germline V gene data show CDR1 as SGDLS and CDR2 as YYNGEE. V was shortened by 4 bases and J by 7 bases, with 17 bases between the two germline ends. The chain's CDR3 is CASSPGGLVGEKLFF. As DNA, the CDR3 is TGTGCCAGCAGCCCCGGGGGGCTGGTGGGTGAAAAACTGTTTTTT.

The chain couples TRBV18 to TRBJ1-5; a possible D gene is TRBD1 (5 bases). Looked up from germline, CDR1 is KGHSH and CDR2 is LQKENI. CDR3 length equals 17 residues. Deletions cut 3 bases from V and 2 bases from J, with 17 bases between. CDR3 nucleotides: TGTGCCAGCTCACCCGAACCGGGGGGGGTGGGCAATCAGCCCCAGCATTTT. Protein sequence: CASSPEPGGVGNQPQHF.

V usage is TRBV7-9 and J usage is TRBJ1-6; TRBD1 is a possible D gene (6 bases). The CDR3 is 14 residues long. Germline V gene lookup returns CDR1 SEHNR and CDR2 FQNEAQ (reference sequence). The germline V and J ends were trimmed by 5 bases and 6 bases, with 11 bases remaining between them. CDR3 DNA sequence: TGTGCCAGCAGCCACAGGGAGCTTAATTCACCCCTCCACTTT. Translation: CASSHRELNSPLHF.

The rearrangement links TRBV24-1 to TRBJ2-3; TRBD1 matches 10 bases. This CDR3 spans 17 amino acids. Germline lookup yields CDR1 KGHDR and CDR2 SFDVKD. V lost 4 bases, J lost 3 bases, and 9 bases stayed unmatched. The CDR3, as DNA: TGTGCCACCAGTGACCCACGACAGGGGGCGAGGACAGATACGCAGTATTTT. Translation: CATSDPRQGARTDTQYF.

The chain joins TRBV4-1 to TRBJ2-2, with D perhaps TRBD2 (6 bases). The CDR3 runs 17 residues. V dropped 0 bases and J dropped 5 bases, with 16 bases sitting between them. Germline V gene sequence: CDR1 MGHRA, CDR2 YSYEKL. CDR3 nucleotide sequence: TGCGCCAGCAGCCAAGATTTCATGATAGCGGCTACCGGGGAGCTGTTTTTT. Translating gives CASSQDFMIAATGELFF.

This clone occurred once. J is TRBJ1-2 and V is TRBV5-4; D remains ambiguous. The CDR3 consists of 14 residues. Germline assignment: CDR1 SGHNT and CDR2 YYREEE (reference sequence). The V gene lost 0 bases and the J gene lost 7 bases, with 13 bases spanning the gap. The CDR3: CASSLVAVASGYTF. The CDR3 DNA follows: TGTGCCAGCAGCTTGGTGGCAGTAGCTAGTGGCTACACCTTC.

J is TRBJ2-1 and V is TRBV10-3; TRBD2 matches at 14 bases. From germline, CDR1 is ENHRY and CDR2 SYGVKD. This CDR3 has 15 amino acids. V trimming: 3 bases; J trimming: 9 bases; junction bases outside the gene matches: 4. The CDR3 protein is CAISDTGLAGVEQFF. In nucleotides, the CDR3 is TGTGCCATCAGTGACACGGGACTAGCGGGGGTTGAGCAGTTCTTC.

The chain has TRBV19 and TRBJ1-1; D is perhaps TRBD1 (5 bases). The V and J ends lost 11 bases and 7 bases respectively, with 11 bases between them. The CDR3 runs to 10 residues. Germline-derived CDR1 and CDR2 are LNHDA and SQIVND (reference sequence). CDR3 coding DNA: TGTGCCTCTTTCGGGGGTGAAGCTTTCTTT. This sequence encodes CASFGGEAFF.

The gene calls are TRBV29-1 and TRBJ2-5; possible D gene TRBD1, 6 bases. The CDR3 consists of 11 residues. The V end lost 0 bases, the J end lost 11 bases, and 10 bases lay between the germline ends. Germline V gene data show CDR1 as SQVTM and CDR2 as ANQGSEA. CDR3 protein: CSVEDAQGQYF. The CDR3 DNA reads TGCAGCGTTGAAGATGCCCAGGGGCAGTACTTC.

V and J are TRBV6-5 and TRBJ2-7; TRBD1 aligns across 10 bases. The length of the CDR3 is 14 residues. Trimming removed 7 bases from V and 1 base from J; junction bases left unmatched: 4. CDR1 MNHEY and CDR2 SVGAGI come from the germline V gene. The CDR3 coding sequence is TGTGCCAGCATCCGGGACAGGGGTTCCTACGAGCAGTACTTC. This encodes CASIRDRGSYEQYF.

V and J are TRBV4-1 and TRBJ2-7; 8 bases are shared with TRBD1. Germline V gives CDR1 MGHRA, CDR2 YSYEKL. The CDR3 covers 15 residues. V lost 2 bases to trimming and J lost 5 bases; unmatched junction nucleotides: 8. The CDR3 DNA reads as TGCGCCAGCAGCCAACCCGTCAGGGGGCGGAACGAGCAGTACTTC. Protein product: CASSQPVRGRNEQYF.

The chain carries TRBV7-9 and TRBJ2-3; the match to TRBD1 covers 7 bases. Per germline, CDR1 SEHNR and CDR2 FQNEAQ (reference sequence). V lost 2 bases and J lost 6; bases outside the gene matches: 11. The CDR3 runs to 16 residues. The CDR3 reads CASSLSRTGDDDTQYF. The CDR3 DNA follows: TGTGCCAGCAGCTTAAGCCGTACAGGGGATGACGATACGCAGTATTTT.

V usage is TRBV10-1 and J usage is TRBJ1-1; D is undetermined. The V end was cut by 0 bases, the J end by 10 bases, with 9 bases between. From germline, CDR1 is WNHNN and CDR2 SYGVQD (reference sequence). CDR3 length equals 12 residues. CDR3 in amino acids: CASSESLGRAFF. The CDR3 DNA reads as TGCGCCAGCAGTGAGTCGTTAGGGAGAGCTTTCTTT.

The genes are TRBV29-1 and TRBJ2-7; a possible D gene is TRBD2 (5 bases). The CDR3 loop spans 11 amino acids. The ends were cut back, 2 bases at V and 6 bases at J, with 8 bases in the middle. Germline V gene lookup returns CDR1 SQVTM and CDR2 ANQGSEA. The CDR3 DNA reads as TGCAGCGTTGAATCGGGGAGCGAGCAGTACTTC. The encoded protein is CSVESGSEQYF.

The CDR3 here is CASSTGLAGETGELFF. The CDR3 nucleotides are TGTGCCAGCAGCACCGGACTAGCGGGGGAGACCGGGGAGCTGTTTTTT. This chain connects TRBV11-2 to TRBJ2-2, with 13 bases identical to TRBD2. CDR1 SGHAT and CDR2 FQNNGV come from the germline V gene. This CDR3 is 16 amino acids long. V lost 5 bases, J lost 5 bases, and 5 bases stayed unmatched.